This T cell receptor beta chain is drawn from a study of siplizumab effects on memory and regulatory T cells. General study points: Most alloreactive clones went unmapped to unstimulated subsets; only a minor fraction mapped. Naive T cells, seemingly more diverse than memory cells, seemed major alloresponse contributors. Tregs that proliferated in siplizumab cultures did not have their suppressive function confirmed.

This clone was seen more than once but under ten times. As yet, its antigen is unknown. V was trimmed by 3 bases and J by 4 bases, leaving 4 bases between them. Germline V lookup: CDR1 SEHNR, CDR2 FQNEAQ (reference sequence). The CDR3 sequence is 12 residues long. Repertoires were generated with immunoSEQ multiplex PCR, while TCRdb's copy carries only in-frame clones and drops some. Found here are approximately 68,000 clones, 91% of them singletons; the top ten hold around 28%. The sequencing input was CD8+ T cells sorted from blood. The clonotype was recovered from a human donor in good health. V and J are TRBV7-9 and TRBJ1-5; no clear D. CDR3: CASSFTNQPQHF. CDR3 DNA sequence: TGTGCCAGCAGCTTTACAAATCAGCCCCAGCATTTT.